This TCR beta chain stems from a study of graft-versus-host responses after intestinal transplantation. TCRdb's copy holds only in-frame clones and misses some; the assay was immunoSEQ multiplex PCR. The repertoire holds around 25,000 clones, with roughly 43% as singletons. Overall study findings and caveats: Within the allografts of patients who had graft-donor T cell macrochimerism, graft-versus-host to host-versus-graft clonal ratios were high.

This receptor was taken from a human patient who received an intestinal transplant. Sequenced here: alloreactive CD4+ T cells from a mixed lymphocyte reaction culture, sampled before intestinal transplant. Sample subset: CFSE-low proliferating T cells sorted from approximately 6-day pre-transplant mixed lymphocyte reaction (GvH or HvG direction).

The CDR3, as DNA: TGCGCCAGCAGCCGGGGGGAGGGAACCCAGTACTTC. It yields the protein CASSRGEGTQYF. The V and J genes are TRBV5-1 and TRBJ2-5, with 7 bases identical to TRBD2. With V trimmed by 4 bases and J by 8 bases, 5 bases remained unmatched. Per germline, CDR1 SGHRS and CDR2 YFSETQ. The CDR3 covers 12 residues.